The clone carrying this T cell receptor (beta chain) was picked up one time. TCRdb's table, derived via immunoSEQ multiplex PCR, lists solely in-frame clones and lacks some. The sample shows 65,000 to 75,000 clones, around 90% of them seen only once. The CDR3 has 18 amino acids. From germline, CDR1 is KGHSY and CDR2 FQNENV. V gave up 0 bases and J gave up 0 bases, with 17 bases separating them. The data belong to a study of blood T cell repertoires in COVID-19. The TCR sequence derives from a human donor with active COVID-19. The donor label of this sample is uncertain. V usage is TRBV16 and J usage is TRBJ1-1, with D maybe TRBD1 (5 bases). What was sequenced was peripheral blood. The CDR3 sequence is CASSQSVQGVTLNTEAFF. The CDR3 region has the DNA TGTGCCAGCAGCCAATCAGTGCAGGGCGTTACTCTGAACACTGAAGCTTTCTTT.